This record concerns one T cell receptor (beta chain) sequence. It has no known antigen specificity. The method was the immunoSEQ multiplex PCR assay. For the multiplex PCR, a mixture combining 60 forward primers for TCR Vbeta segments and 13 reverse primers for TCR Jbeta segments was used. The CDR3 region of rearranged TCR beta genes was amplified from genomic DNA with a multiplex PCR assay. The Illumina HiSeq System was used to sequence the amplified TCR beta libraries as 87-base-pair reads. The authors' analysis ran thus. A later analysis tallied 75 million to 85 million unique TCR beta chains across the 666 repertoires, and some 12 million of those chains were shared by two or more donors. To remove PCR and sequencing errors, raw reads were error-corrected and collapsed into unique sequences using a nearest-neighbor algorithm that merged closely related sequences. V, D and J gene segments were assigned by aligning CDR3 sequences to IMGT reference sequences. Each retained sequence needed at least a six-nucleotide match to both a V gene segment and a J gene segment. Rearrangements were called productive when the CDR3 lacked stop codons and stayed in frame with V and J; all others were non-productive. Following IMGT convention, CDR3 was defined as the stretch from the second conserved V-encoded cysteine up to the conserved J-encoded phenylalanine. Sequences without an unambiguous match to a single V gene segment were excluded from the earlier analysis of approximately 560 of the donors. In an earlier analysis of approximately 500 of the donors, a V segment was called functional when productive rearrangements were above 56.7%, and segregating when the standard deviation between donors exceeded 5%. A statistical classification framework was built to diagnose cytomegalovirus status from the catalog of TCR beta chain sequences. In a later analysis, V and J genes were assigned by comparing TCR nucleotide sequences against IMGT/GENE-DB human TR gene sequences. Using the TCRdist pipeline, a later analysis assigned CDR3 sequences along with most-parsimonious VDJ recombination scenarios. In a later analysis, each TCR beta chain was defined by its CDR3 amino acid sequence together with its V-gene family, and reads without a unique V-gene family were excluded. In a later analysis, 500 to 700 highly shared, low-generation-probability nucleotide sequences were removed to address suspected cross-contamination and a sequencing artifact. A later analysis calculated a clonal expansion index for each public chain from normalized within-repertoire ranks of inferred template counts. In a later analysis, generation probabilities were computed with a VDJ recombination model fitted to out-of-frame rearrangements, and the resulting probabilities were checked against IGoR. A later analysis scored TCR-TCR, TCR-HLA and TCR-CMV co-occurrence with hypergeometric tests, applying a repertoire-size bias correction to TCR pairs. A later analysis estimated false discovery rates by permuting HLA or CMV assignments 20 times. In a later analysis, co-occurring TCRs were grouped with DBSCAN, and TCRdist sequence similarity was added when clustering was performed within HLA-allele-positive subsets. Repertoires with fewer than 30,000 or more than 120,000 public chains were left out of co-occurrence clustering, as were about 5 repertoires with anomalous nucleotide sharing. TCRdb retrieved this table from immuneACCESS and kept in-frame rearrangements only. Not all clones are present; in checked studies, unresolved V genes account for under half, and no reason is known for the remainder. The V and J calls and the clone size are those of that table, but D and trimming were determined from the DNA. The table of this sample itemizes 130,000 or so clones. Over 1.5% of the sample goes to the ten largest clones.

The sample belongs to a study of cytomegalovirus exposure and HLA in healthy donors (dated by TCRdb to about 2017). With respect to the entire study: According to an earlier analysis of 450 to 650 of the donors, some 180 million T cells yielded approximately 120 million unique TCR beta sequences and roughly 280 Gb of sequence data. Among 350 to 400 genotyped donors of the cohort, an average of approximately 230,000 unique TCR beta nucleotide sequences were sequenced per donor, roughly a sixth of them non-productive. The study profiled the T cell repertoires of hundreds of subjects by immunosequencing and related them to cytomegalovirus serostatus. Every discovery cohort repertoire had been produced on one sequencing platform. Genome-wide SNP genotypes for about 65% of the 666 donors were used in a later genetic analysis, which treated that subset as a discovery cohort. The study was designed to test whether signatures of past pathogen exposure could be identified by cataloging public T cell receptors. In an earlier analysis of roughly 580 of the donors, high-throughput TCR beta sequencing was used to judge whether each TCR beta V gene segment behaved as functional or pseudogenic. Four to six DR-DQ haplotypes were handled as single units for association and clustering, since linkage in the cohort was strong. Both class I and class II loci were covered by HLA typing, at four-digit resolution. High-throughput TCR immunosequencing, statistical association of individual TCRs with disease status, and machine learning were combined to predict cytomegalovirus infection status. Rather than drawing on any new phenotypic data, the later analysis identified candidate immune exposures from TCR beta sequences and the way those sequences occurred across donors. Of the 398 genotyped donors, over 70% fell in the genetic ancestry cluster associated with self-reported Caucasian donors. A later analysis re-examined previously published TCR beta repertoires from over 500 donors and added high-resolution HLA genotyping to investigate patterns of TCR occurrence. Typing coverage differed by locus: A, B, C, DRB1 and DQB1 were typed in roughly 620-640 donors, DQA1 in 500 to 550, DPA1 in nearly 610, and DPB1 in just under 480. Donor age, sex, ethnicity and CMV serostatus were compiled alongside the repertoire data. An early release that covered roughly 600 HLA-typed donors contained approximately 300 gigabases of sequencing data and 75 million to 100 million unique TCR sequences. In addition to the first cohort of roughly 670 subjects, a separate validation cohort of some 120 different subjects was used.

The cohort was made up of 500 to 800 healthy bone marrow donors. Cohort members were all nominally healthy when sampled, although unrecorded immune exposures were likely present. The donor tested CMV seronegative and was one of the 352 seronegative cohort members. A peripheral blood sample was provided by each donor, and peripheral blood mononuclear cells were used for TCR beta sequencing. The Qiagen DNeasy Blood Extraction Kit was used to extract genomic DNA from the blood cell samples. CDR1 SGHRS and CDR2 YFSETQ are derived from the germline V gene. The junction shows trimming of 0 bases on V and 7 bases on J, and the gene matches do not reach 7 bases of it. The CDR3 measures 16 amino acids from cysteine to phenylalanine. Only the CDR3 DNA stays, 48 bases, in frame from base 1. On the study overall, not on this receptor specifically: Correlated functional status among segregating V segments might be attributable to linkage disequilibrium, but an unknown experimental factor could not be ruled out. V-gene and J-gene trimming of TCR beta chains was associated with a missense DCLRE1C variant in a later genetic analysis, and the association was replicated in an independent cohort. Some IMGT-functional V segments, including TRBV6-2 and TRBV6-3, could not be told apart with the 87-base-pair reads, so those segments were excluded. Most TCR sequences were seen in very few donors, while some public TCRs were found in many individuals. Broadly in line with IMGT annotations, most TCR beta V segments showed up in productive rearrangements about 90% or about 30% of the time in an earlier analysis of roughly 590 of the donors. Cytomegalovirus status was reported to be diagnosed by the classifier with high specificity and sensitivity in both the original and validation cohorts. Compared with the roughly 600-donor mean, donors in an Asian-associated ancestry cluster had fewer N-insertions in productive TCRs, according to a later genetic analysis. According to the authors, the approach could potentially be generalized to other disease states and immunological phenotypes. Presence/absence analyses assumed roughly uniform sequencing depth across donors, an assumption that may not hold. Because HLA typing was unavailable for some donors at each locus, only the typed subset was used in association tests. A later analysis found that TCR association rates varied across HLA loci, with DRB1 alleles showing the most associated TCRs and HLA-C alleles the fewest. Only TCR beta chains were sequenced in this cohort, and the absence of alpha or paired-chain data limited detectable features. Most CMV-associated TCR beta chains appeared to be HLA-restricted in a later analysis, and the HLA associations seemed to be driven largely by CMV exposure. A later analysis reported that several top co-occurrence clusters appeared linked to parvovirus B19, influenza, CMV and Epstein-Barr virus. At a false discovery rate of 0.05, a later analysis linked under 20,000 TCR beta sequences to specific HLA alleles. A further reported finding was that TCR beta sequences accurately predicted the HLA-A and HLA-B alleles for most subjects in the first cohort. The only immune exposure information available for the cohort was CMV serostatus. A group of highly shared sequence variants was considered likely to be a technical artifact of the sequencing pipeline. Assigning TCR associations to individual alleles was difficult when HLA alleles, especially DR and DQ, strongly co-occurred. A few of the identified cytomegalovirus-associated TCR beta chains were confirmed in vitro to be specific for cytomegalovirus antigens. Because counts were too low, roughly 17 rarely observed V segments, including chromosome 9 orphons, were left out of the earlier analysis of 587 of the donors. A later analysis found that HLA-associated TCR beta chains were more clonally expanded and had lower generation probabilities than equally common non-associated chains. In the study, some 180 TCR beta chains were listed as associated with cytomegalovirus.

This clonotype was obtained from a man younger than 35 in good health and CMV-seronegative. The V and J genes are TRBV5-1 and TRBJ1-4; 9 junctional bases match TRBD1. The source material was PBMCs. The sequenced DNA: TGCGCCAGCAGCTTGGAGGGGCTGACAGGGGGTGAAAAACTGTTTTTT. Translated, it gives CASSLEGLTGGEKLFF.